One sample yielded the 13 T cell receptor beta chains listed below, sequenced in a study of blood T cell repertoires in COVID-19. Assay: immunoSEQ multiplex PCR; the TCRdb copy retains only in-frame clones and omits some. In the table there are about 250,000 clones, more than 70% of which are singletons. The sequencing input was peripheral blood. Receptor source: a woman older than 75 with COVID-19, enrolled during active disease.

The rearrangement links TRBV21-1 to TRBJ2-4; no check of the table's D call, TRBD2, against the DNA was made. TRBV21-1 is termed a pseudogene. There are 16 residues in the CDR3. This CDR3 reads CASPINGGRSKNIQYF. The DNA of the CDR3 is TGTGCCAGCCCCATTAACGGGGGTAGATCCAAAAACATTCAGTACTTC.

The chain joins TRBV4-1 to TRBJ1-5, with D hard to call. V was clipped by 0 bases and J by 4 bases, with 10 bases between them. The CDR3 contains 15 residues. The germline V gene encodes CDR1 MGHRA and CDR2 YSYEKL. CDR3 DNA sequence: TGCGCCAGCAGCCAAGATTCCGGGTATAATCAGCCCCAGCATTTT. Translated: CASSQDSGYNQPQHF.

This chain joins TRBV3-1 (or the pseudogene TRBV3-2) and TRBJ1-3; TRBD1 matches 10 bases. V was clipped by 4 bases and J by 5 bases; unmatched bases: 8. The germline V gene encodes CDR1 LGHDT and CDR2 YNNKEL (reference sequence). The CDR3 sequence is 16 residues long. The CDR3 coding sequence is TGTGCCAGCAGCCGATCGGACAGGGGGAATCGAAACACCATATATTTT. This codes for CASSRSDRGNRNTIYF.

This chain joins TRBV30 and TRBJ1-2; D possibly corresponds to TRBD1 (6 bases). Germline V gene lookup returns CDR1 GTSNPN and CDR2 SVGIG (reference sequence). The V end lost 8 bases, the J end lost 2 bases, and 9 bases lay between the germline ends. The CDR3 extends over 11 amino acids. This chain's CDR3 is CAGGRNYGYTF. The CDR3 coding sequence is TGTGCCGGGGGCAGGAACTATGGCTACACCTTC.

This clone was picked up one time. The chain carries TRBV7-2 and TRBJ2-7; TRBD1 aligns across 8 bases. The length of the CDR3 is 15 residues. Germline values: CDR1 SGHTA, CDR2 FQGNSA. With V trimmed by 2 bases and J by 4 bases, 7 bases remained unmatched. The CDR3 coding sequence is TGTGCCAGCAGCTTAAGAACAGGGGGAATGTACGAGCAGTACTTC. The encoded protein is CASSLRTGGMYEQYF. The full variable domain, with the rest looked up from reference TRBV7-2 and TRBJ2-7, is GAGVSQSPSNKVTEKGKDVELRCDPISGHTALYWYRQSLGQGLEFLIYFQGNSAPDKSGLPSDRFSAERTGGSVSTLTIQRTQQEDSAVYLCASSLRTGGMYEQYFGPGTRLTVT.

The CDR3 reads CASSIAGIGNTIYF. In DNA form, the CDR3 reads TGTGCCAGCAGCATTGCCGGGATTGGAAACACCATATATTTT. The chain is built from TRBV7-2 and TRBJ1-3; no clear D gene. The CDR3 has 14 amino acids. In germline, CDR1 is SGHTA, CDR2 FQGNSA. Between the trimmed V and J ends, which lost 5 bases and 3 bases, there was a span of 11 bases.

The chain links TRBV7-3 to TRBJ2-3, with TRBD2 matching over 12 bases. V was clipped by 5 bases and J by 7 bases; unmatched bases: 10. The CDR3 is made up of 16 amino acids. From germline, CDR1 is SGHTA and CDR2 FQGTGA. The CDR3 region has the DNA TGTGCCAGCAGCGCCCTACTAGCGGGGGGAATGAATACGCAGTATTTT. Its translation is CASSALLAGGMNTQYF. Full variable domain (missing parts from reference TRBV7-3 and TRBJ2-3): GAGVSQTPSNKVTEKGKYVELRCDPISGHTALYWYRQSLGQGPEFLIYFQGTGAADDSGLPNDRFFAVRPEGSVSTLKIQRTERGDSAVYLCASSALLAGGMNTQYFGPGTRLTVL.

The CDR3 nucleotides read TGTGCCAGCAGTTCAGGGGGATCTAGCACAGATACGCAGTATTTT. It codes for CASSSGGSSTDTQYF. The rearrangement joins TRBV7-3 to TRBJ2-3; 7 nucleotides match TRBD1. V was clipped by 6 bases and J by 0 bases; unmatched bases: 6. This CDR3 region has 15 residues. Germline V gene sequence: CDR1 SGHTA, CDR2 FQGTGA.

On this clone itself: Sequence at one end of the junction differs from germline and may be a read error. V and J are TRBV7-7 and TRBJ2-3; 9 bases map to TRBD1. The CDR3 has 15 amino acids. CDR1 SSHAT and CDR2 FNYEAQ come from the germline V gene (reference sequence). The chain's CDR3 is CASSSGTGYTDTQYF. The CDR3 DNA is TGTGCTAGCAGCTCCGGGACAGGGTACACAGATACGCAGTATTTT.

J is TRBJ1-1 and V is TRBV15; D is unresolved. This CDR3 comprises 15 residues. V lost 0 bases and J 1 base, leaving 9 bases between the germline ends. Germline V CDR1 and CDR2: LNHNV, YYDKDF (reference sequence). The chain's CDR3 is CATSRDSWANTEAFF. The CDR3 nucleotides are TGTGCCACCAGCAGAGATTCATGGGCGAACACTGAAGCTTTCTTT. Together with reference TRBV15 and TRBJ1-1, the CDR3 gives the full variable domain: DAMVIQNPRYQVTQFGKPVTLSCSQTLNHNVMYWYQQKSSQAPKLLFHYYDKDFNNEADTPDNFQSRRPNTSFCFLDIRSPGLGDTAMYLCATSRDSWANTEAFFGQGTRLTVV.

The chain recombines TRBV6-5 with TRBJ2-1; 7 nucleotides agree with TRBD1. J lost 4 bases, V lost 0 bases, and 6 bases had no gene match. Germline V gives CDR1 MNHEY, CDR2 SVGAGI. CDR3 length: 16 amino acids. In nucleotides, the CDR3 is TGTGCCAGCAGTTACTCGAGGGGGCGCGGGTACAATGAGCAGTTCTTC. Amino acid sequence: CASSYSRGRGYNEQFF.

The chain has TRBV4-3 and TRBJ1-2; D might be TRBD1 (5 bases). This CDR3 contains 15 residues. Trimming shortened V by 0 bases and J by 4 bases, and 12 bases separated the two germline ends. The germline V gene encodes CDR1 LGHNA and CDR2 YSLEER. CDR3 DNA: TGCGCCAGCAGCCAAGATGTCCAGGGAGGCTATGGCTACACCTTC. It codes for CASSQDVQGGYGYTF.

This clone was detected a few times. This sequence joins TRBV6-6 and TRBJ2-4, with D possibly being TRBD2 (7 bases). The CDR3 contains 13 residues. In germline, CDR1 is MNHNY, CDR2 SVGAGI (reference sequence). Trimming left V 0 bases short and J 12 bases short, with 12 bases between. This chain's CDR3 is CASSYSGGGPQYF. The CDR3 DNA reads TGTGCCAGCAGTTACTCGGGGGGGGGCCCTCAGTACTTC.